This is a list of T cell receptor beta chains from one sample in a study of OX40 agonist ivuxolimab in advanced cancers. Some clones are missing from TCRdb's copy, which holds only in-frame ones; the method was immunoSEQ multiplex PCR. The table records tens of thousands of clones, 90% of them present only once. Sequencing was performed on CD4+ or CD8+ T cells sorted from blood, taken in a trial of the OX40 agonist ivuxolimab. These receptors all stem from an adult with an advanced solid tumor such as melanoma, head and neck, liver or kidney cancer. CDR3s include the opening cysteine and the closing phenylalanine or tryptophan. A D gene is named only where the DNA matches it firmly. Expanded clones are given a class, and other clones once, few, many or no size at all.

size	V	J	D	CDR3	DNA
NA	TRBV25-1	TRBJ2-6	NA	CASGYSGANVLTF	TGTGCCAGCGGCTACTCTGGGGCCAACGTCCTGACTTTC
NA	TRBV7-9	TRBJ2-3	NA	CASSLSDTDTQYF	TGTGCCAGCAGCTTGAGCGACACAGATACGCAGTATTTT
NA	TRBV14	TRBJ1-6	NA	CASSQLINSPLHF	TGTGCCAGCAGCCAACTGATTAATTCACCCCTCCACTTT
NA	TRBV6-6	TRBJ2-1	NA	CASSSRLFTGEQFF	TGTGCCAGCAGTTCTAGACTGTTTACGGGTGAGCAGTTCTTC
NA	TRBV19	TRBJ1-4	NA	CASRGLDATNEKLFF	TGTGCCAGTCGGGGTTTGGATGCAACTAATGAAAAACTGTTTTTT
NA	TRBV28	TRBJ2-7	TRBD2	CASTPGGPPYEQYF	TGTGCCAGCACTCCGGGAGGCCCCCCCTACGAGCAGTACTTC
NA	TRBV5-4	TRBJ2-7	TRBD2	CASSLELAGEVVVQYF	TGTGCCAGCAGCTTGGAGCTAGCGGGAGAAGTGGTTGTGCAGTACTTC
NA	TRBV11-3	TRBJ2-2	TRBD2	CASSLYSGKNTGELFF	TGTGCCAGCAGCTTGTATAGCGGGAAGAACACCGGGGAGCTGTTTTTT
NA	TRBV7-2	TRBJ2-1	NA	CASSRIRRSYNEQFF	TGTGCCAGCAGCCGCATTCGAAGATCCTACAATGAGCAGTTCTTC
NA	TRBV12-5	TRBJ2-3	NA	CASGSVTDTQYF	TGTGCTAGTGGTTCCGTCACAGATACGCAGTATTTT
few	TRBV14	TRBJ2-3	TRBD2	CASSQRGPAGGKDTQYF	TGTGCCAGCAGCCAAAGGGGCCCTGCGGGAGGGAAAGATACGCAGTATTTT
NA	TRBV7-9	TRBJ2-5	NA	CASSLGSSDQETQYF	TGTGCCAGCAGCTTAGGGAGCAGCGACCAAGAGACCCAGTACTTC
NA	TRBV30	TRBJ2-1	NA	CAWRADHEQFF	TGTGCCTGGAGAGCGGACCACGAGCAGTTCTTC
NA	TRBV7-7	TRBJ2-2	NA	CASSLMTTGELFF	TGTGCTAGCAGCTTAATGACCACCGGGGAGCTGTTTTTT
NA	TRBV7-8	TRBJ2-1	NA	CASSPWGMDEQFF	TGTGCCAGCAGCCCGTGGGGGATGGATGAGCAGTTCTTC
NA	TRBV9	TRBJ2-1	NA	CASSVGSGSYNEQFF	TGTGCCAGCAGCGTAGGTAGCGGCTCCTACAATGAGCAGTTCTTC